This is a list of T cell receptor beta chains from one sample in a study of T cells in Graves' hyperthyroidism and ophthalmopathy. TCRdb used MiXCR to reprocess the multiplex PCR reads, holding one entry per CDR3 protein. The sample consists of fewer than 600,000 distinct CDR3 sequences, approximately 15% of them appearing once. The specimen sequenced was blood. All receptors derive from a woman younger than 35 with Graves' hyperthyroidism. Both conserved end residues are part of each CDR3. Fields, in order: CDR3 protein, CDR3 DNA, D gene, V gene, J gene, clone size. The D gene is left open where the match is weak. Clone size, where shown, is once, few, many, or a class for clones that have expanded.

CASSFARSSYNEQFF	TGTGCCAGCAGTTTCGCCCGGAGCTCCTACAATGAGCAGTTCTTC	NA	TRBV28	TRBJ2-1	many
CASSPGGGQQTGELFF	TGTGCCAGCAGCCCCGGTGGGGGACAGCAGACCGGGGAGCTGTTTTTT	TRBD1	TRBV7-3	TRBJ2-2	many
CASSQPRGTMNTEAFF	TGTGCCAGCAGTCAGCCCAGGGGCACCATGAACACTGAAGCTTTCTTT	NA	TRBV28	TRBJ1-1	NA
CASSQGGSPLHF	TGTGCCAGCAGCCAAGGCGGTTCACCCCTCCACTTT	NA	TRBV11-2	TRBJ1-6	many
CASSVVELSGGYTF	TGTGCCAGCAGCGTAGTAGAATTATCGGGTGGCTACACCTTC	NA	TRBV9	TRBJ1-2	many
CASRGGTNTGELFF	TGTGCCAGCAGGGGCGGGACGAACACCGGGGAGCTGTTTTTT	NA	TRBV2	TRBJ2-2	many
CAIRYQDRGYEQYF	TGTGCCATCAGATACCAGGACAGGGGCTACGAGCAGTACTTC	TRBD1	TRBV10-3	TRBJ2-7	many
CASSPPGLAGVVEQFF	TGTGCCAGCAGTCCTCCGGGACTAGCGGGAGTGGTTGAGCAGTTCTTC	TRBD2	TRBV6-1	TRBJ2-1	many
CASSRLVNTEAFF	TGTGCCAGCAGTCGCTTAGTGAACACTGAAGCTTTCTTT	NA	TRBV6-1	TRBJ1-1	few
CASSEMLTGGRYTEAFF	TGTGCCAGCAGTGAAATGCTGACGGGGGGACGTTATACTGAAGCTTTCTTT	NA	TRBV25-1	TRBJ1-1	many
CASRDGTGGRGNYGYTF	TGTGCCAGCAGGGACGGGACAGGGGGACGGGGTAACTATGGCTACACCTTC	TRBD1	TRBV6-1	TRBJ1-2	few
CASSHGVAGKNEKLFF	TGTGCCAGCAGCCATGGGGTCGCGGGAAAGAATGAAAAACTGTTTTTT	NA	TRBV3-1	TRBJ1-4	NA